The 11 T cell receptor beta chains below all came from one sample that was sequenced in a study of blood T cell repertoires in COVID-19. The table came from immunoSEQ multiplex PCR; TCRdb's copy has only in-frame clones and leaves some out. The sample carries some 200,000 clones, about 88% recorded once. The material sequenced was PBMCs or T cells enriched from blood (not recorded which). The receptors shown here come from a woman in her twenties or thirties who had recovered from COVID-19.

This clone was recorded a few times. V is TRBV13 and J is TRBJ2-3; 11 nucleotides line up with TRBD1. After removal of 3 bases from V and 5 bases from J, the junction contained 7 bases not matched to a gene. Germline V gene data show CDR1 as PRHDT and CDR2 as FYEKMQ (reference sequence). This CDR3 contains 16 residues. This CDR3 reads CASSLAVGTGGDTQYF. The CDR3 DNA reads as TGTGCCAGCAGCTTGGCTGTGGGGACAGGGGGAGATACGCAGTATTTT.

This clone was seen just once. The chain recombines TRBV6-5 with TRBJ2-3; 12 bases fit TRBD2. J gave up 4 bases and V 4 bases, and 3 bases lay outside the gene matches. The germline CDR1 and CDR2 sequences are MNHEY and SVGAGI. This CDR3 spans 15 amino acids. CDR3 loop: CASSLTSGGADTQYF. DNA of the CDR3: TGTGCCAGCAGTTTGACTAGCGGGGGTGCAGATACGCAGTATTTT.

V and J are TRBV12-3 or TRBV12-4 and TRBJ1-6; D gene ambiguous. The CDR3 sequence is 13 residues long. With 2 bases removed from V and 8 bases from J, the gap between germline ends came to 7 bases. CDR3 region: CASSLLEDSPLHF. The CDR3 coding sequence is TGTGCCAGCAGTTTATTGGAGGATTCACCCCTCCACTTT.

In DNA, the CDR3 is TGCGCCAGCAGCCAAGATAAGGAGCGGGGGGAAGAGACCCAGTACTTC. Amino acid sequence: CASSQDKERGEETQYF. The rearrangement uses TRBV4-3 and TRBJ2-5; 9 bases are shared with TRBD2. J gave up 3 bases and V 0 bases, and 5 bases lay outside the gene matches. In germline, CDR1 is LGHNA, CDR2 YSLEER. This CDR3 contains 16 residues.

The V call is TRBV6-6, the J call TRBJ1-2; possible D gene TRBD1, 5 bases. Looked up from germline, CDR1 is MNHNY and CDR2 is SVGAGI (reference sequence). The CDR3 is 14 amino acids. V was cut by 0 bases and J by 6 bases, with 11 bases left in between. In nucleotides, the CDR3 is TGTGCCAGCAGTTACTCGCCAGGGTCACATGGCTACACCTTC. It specifies CASSYSPGSHGYTF.

This clone has just one count. The chain carries TRBV11-2 and TRBJ2-7, with D tentatively TRBD1 (6 bases). The CDR3 has 15 amino acids. V lost 5 bases, J lost 0 bases, and 14 bases lay in between. Germline V lookup: CDR1 SGHAT, CDR2 FQNNGV. The CDR3 loop reads CASSKGGRSSYEQYF. Written as DNA, the CDR3 is TGTGCCAGCAGCAAAGGGGGAAGGAGCTCCTACGAGCAGTACTTC.

The chain's CDR3 is CASGGSDQPQHF. The CDR3 DNA sequence: TGTGCCAGTGGAGGGAGTGATCAGCCCCAGCATTTT. The V gene is TRBV7-3, the J gene TRBJ1-5; D not resolved. This CDR3 has 12 residues. Trimming left V 9 bases short and J 5 bases short, with 11 bases between. Germline loops: CDR1 SGHTA, CDR2 FQGTGA. The whole variable domain, filled in from reference TRBV7-3 and TRBJ1-5, reads GAGVSQTPSNKVTEKGKYVELRCDPISGHTALYWYRQSLGQGPEFLIYFQGTGAADDSGLPNDRFFAVRPEGSVSTLKIQRTERGDSAVYLCASGGSDQPQHFGDGTRLSIL.

This sequence joins TRBV14 and TRBJ2-1; 9 bases match TRBD1. V was clipped by 3 bases and J by 3 bases; unmatched bases: 3. Germline values: CDR1 SGHDN, CDR2 FVKESK. The CDR3 is made up of 15 amino acids. The CDR3 region is CASSQGTGFYNEQFF. Here the CDR3 DNA reads TGTGCCAGCAGCCAGGGGACAGGGTTCTACAATGAGCAGTTCTTC.

The chain is built from TRBV7-2 and TRBJ1-1, with 7 bases identical to TRBD1. From germline, CDR1 is SGHTA and CDR2 FQGNSA. With 1 base clipped from V and 7 bases from J, the junction kept 9 bases outside the gene matches. This CDR3 region has 15 residues. CDR3 coding DNA: TGTGCCAGCAGCTTAGAGGCAGGGGGAGCTTATGAAGCTTTCTTT. The encoded protein is CASSLEAGGAYEAFF. The full variable domain, in which reference TRBV7-2 and TRBJ1-1 provide the parts outside the CDR3, is GAGVSQSPSNKVTEKGKDVELRCDPISGHTALYWYRQSLGQGLEFLIYFQGNSAPDKSGLPSDRFSAERTGGSVSTLTIQRTQQEDSAVYLCASSLEAGGAYEAFFGQGTRLTVV.

The V call is TRBV2, the J call TRBJ1-4; possible D gene TRBD1, 6 bases. V was clipped by 7 bases and J by 2 bases, with 11 bases between them. Germline V lookup: CDR1 SNHLY, CDR2 FYNNEI. The CDR3 totals 14 residues. The CDR3 DNA sequence: TGTGCCAGCAACAACAGGGAGACTAATGAAAAACTGTTTTTT. Translated, it gives CASNNRETNEKLFF.

As DNA, the CDR3 is TGTGCCAGCACCCCGGGACAAGAGAATTCTGGGGCCAACGTCCTGACTTTC. Translation gives CASTPGQENSGANVLTF. The gene calls are TRBV7-9 and TRBJ2-6; D perhaps matches TRBD1 (6 bases). The germline V gene has CDR1 SEHNR and CDR2 FQNEAQ (reference sequence). Trimming took 7 bases from V and 1 from J, leaving 17 bases between them. The CDR3 contains 17 residues.